This TCR beta chain was retrieved from a study of T-cell memory formation after mild COVID-19 listed by TCRdb under 2021. With regard to the full study: Most TCR sequence clusters were specific to one of the two donors. In a couple of donors, T-cell clones that expanded and contracted after mild COVID-19 were followed by sequencing TCRalpha and TCRbeta repertoires longitudinally. Two young, previously healthy adult volunteers, one female and one male, were included in the cohort. Overall study outcomes, separate from this receptor: The detection of some responding clones in pre-infection memory suggests that pre-existing cross-reactive memory T cells joined the SARS-CoV-2 response. Only a couple of mild cases were covered by the study, and larger cohorts that include severe cases with pre-infection samples were considered necessary. Clones that contracted from day 15 to 85 showed balanced CD4/CD8 phenotypes, whereas a second wave of clones that expanded from day 15 to 37 leaned towards CD4+. Contracting CD4+ clones appeared mostly in the CM and EM memory subsets, whereas CD8+ clones were enriched in EMRA. SARS-CoV-2 specificity of the second-wave clones peaking on day 37 was not confirmed.

This clonotype was observed a handful of times. Its antigen is unknown. Base qualities are not provided; no much larger clone lies one nucleotide away. Based on the germline V gene (reference sequence), the CDR1 and CDR2 sequences are DFQATT and SNEGSKA. There are 16 amino acids in the CDR3, from cysteine to phenylalanine inclusive. Only the CDR3 DNA is retained, 48 bases long and in frame from the first base. The trim is 5 bases for V and 0 bases for J, with a gap of 14 bases between the germline ends. The sequencing machine was an Illumina NovaSeq 6000. cDNA libraries for TCRalpha and TCRbeta were prepared by 5'RACE using constant-segment primers, with sample barcodes and unique molecular identifiers added. Trizol reagent was used to extract RNA from every sample. Amplification of the libraries took two PCR steps, and the second step added a second sample barcode plus Illumina TruSeq adapters. The libraries were sequenced on an Illumina NovaSeq using 2 x 150 bp paired-end reads. In the authors' own workflow: Demultiplexing of reads and collapsing into UMI-guided consensus sequences were performed with migec v1.2.7. With mixcr v2.1.11, UMI consensuses were aligned to TRA and TRB V and J templates and assembled into clonotypes. A clonotype was counted as expanded or contracted only when both edgeR and NoisET called the clonotype significant, with the noise models trained on biological replicates. For edgeR calls, a false discovery rate-adjusted p below 0.01 and a log2 fold-change threshold of 1 were applied. As an exploratory analysis of dynamics, PCA with hierarchical clustering was applied to max-normalized trajectories of the 1000 most abundant clonotypes. The CD4 or CD8 phenotype of responding clones was assigned using the separately sequenced CD4+ and CD8+ repertoires. TCRdb's own reprocessing of the public reads used fastp at Q25 and MiXCR and kept productive beta chains. CDR3 protein sequences are deduplicated, and each keeps its most common genes and DNA. The V and J calls follow TCRdb's processing rather than the paper's. This sample is represented by fewer than 400,000 distinct CDR3 sequences; more than 15% of them were singletons. Together, the top ten hold 20% to 25% of the sample.

PBMCs were isolated by Ficoll-Paque density gradient centrifugation. The sample taken for sequencing was PBMCs or a T cell subset sorted from them (not recorded which). This sequence originates from a man aged 18 to 29 who had mild COVID-19 (a few samples of this study predate the infection). The sample titles of this study are shuffled in the database, so cell type and time point are left out; the donor was told from shared clones. The chain employs TRBV20-1 and TRBJ1-6, with the D gene uncertain. The CDR3 protein sequence reads: CSAPRTGSSYNSPLHF. The nucleotides are TGCAGTGCTCCTAGGACGGGAAGCTCCTATAATTCACCCCTCCACTTT.